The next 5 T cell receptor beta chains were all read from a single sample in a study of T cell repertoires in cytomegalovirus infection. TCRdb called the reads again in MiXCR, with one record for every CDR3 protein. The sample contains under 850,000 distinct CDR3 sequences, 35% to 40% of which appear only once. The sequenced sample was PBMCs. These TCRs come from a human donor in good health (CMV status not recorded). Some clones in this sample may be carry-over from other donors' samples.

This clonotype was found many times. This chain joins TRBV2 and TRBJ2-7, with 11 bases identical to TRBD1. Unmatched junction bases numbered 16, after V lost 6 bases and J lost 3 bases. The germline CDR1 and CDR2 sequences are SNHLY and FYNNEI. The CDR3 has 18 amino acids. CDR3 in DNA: TGTGCCAGCAGAAAAGAGGGGGTTTGGGGACAGGGGGTCTACGAGCAGTACTTC. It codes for CASRKEGVWGQGVYEQYF.

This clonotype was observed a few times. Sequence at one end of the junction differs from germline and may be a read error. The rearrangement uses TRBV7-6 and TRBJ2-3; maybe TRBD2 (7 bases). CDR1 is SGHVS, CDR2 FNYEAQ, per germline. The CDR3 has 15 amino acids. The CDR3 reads CASSLGGGATDTQYF. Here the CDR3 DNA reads TGTGCTAGCAGCCTAGGAGGGGGGGCCACAGATACGCAGTATTTT.

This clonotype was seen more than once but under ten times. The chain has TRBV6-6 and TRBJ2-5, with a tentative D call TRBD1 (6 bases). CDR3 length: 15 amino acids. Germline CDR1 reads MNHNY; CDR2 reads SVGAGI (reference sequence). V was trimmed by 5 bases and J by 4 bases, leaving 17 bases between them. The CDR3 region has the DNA TGTGCCAGCAGTGCCATTTCCAGGGGAGCAGAGACCCAGTACTTC. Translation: CASSAISRGAETQYF.

The CDR3, as DNA: TGCGCCAGCAGCCAAAGTATCCGGACATCACTCGCCGGGGAGCTGTTTTTT. It yields the protein CASSQSIRTSLAGELFF. V is TRBV4-1 and J is TRBJ2-2; D is perhaps TRBD1 (5 bases). CDR3 length: 17 residues. Trimming pared 2 bases from V and 6 bases from J, leaving 19 bases between. CDR1 MGHRA and CDR2 YSYEKL come from the germline V gene.

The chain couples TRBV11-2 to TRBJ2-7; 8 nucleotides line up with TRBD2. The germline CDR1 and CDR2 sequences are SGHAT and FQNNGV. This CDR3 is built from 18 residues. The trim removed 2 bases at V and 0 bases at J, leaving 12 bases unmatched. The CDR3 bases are TGTGCCAGCAGCTTATCCGGCGGAAGCGGGAGCCACTCCTACGAGCAGTACTTC. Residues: CASSLSGGSGSHSYEQYF.